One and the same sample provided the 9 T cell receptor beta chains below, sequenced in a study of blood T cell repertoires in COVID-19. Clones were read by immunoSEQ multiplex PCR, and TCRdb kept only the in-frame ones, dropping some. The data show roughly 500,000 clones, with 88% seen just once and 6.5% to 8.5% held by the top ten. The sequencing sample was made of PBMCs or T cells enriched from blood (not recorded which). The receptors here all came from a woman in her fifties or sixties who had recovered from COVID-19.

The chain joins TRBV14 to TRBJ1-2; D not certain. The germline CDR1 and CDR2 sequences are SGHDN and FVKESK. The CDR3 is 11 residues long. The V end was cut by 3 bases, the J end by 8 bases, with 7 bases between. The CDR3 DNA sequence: TGTGCCAGCAGCCATAACGGGGGCTACACCTTC. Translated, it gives CASSHNGGYTF. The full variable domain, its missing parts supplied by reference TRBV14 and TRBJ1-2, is EAGVTQFPSHSVIEKGQTVTLRCDPISGHDNLYWYRRVMGKEIKFLLHFVKESKQDESGMPNNRFLAERTGGTYSTLKVQPAELEDSGVYFCASSHNGGYTFGSGTRLTVV.

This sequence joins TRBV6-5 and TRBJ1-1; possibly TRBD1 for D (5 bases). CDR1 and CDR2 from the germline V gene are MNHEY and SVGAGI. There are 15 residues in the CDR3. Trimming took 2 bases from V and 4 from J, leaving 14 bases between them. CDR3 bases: TGTGCCAGCAGTTACGGGCGGGGCATGGGCACTGAAGCTTTCTTT. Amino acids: CASSYGRGMGTEAFF.

The CDR3 nucleotides read TGTGCCACCTCCAGTCCCACTAGCTACGAGCAGTACGTC. Translated: CATSSPTSYEQYV. The chain is built from TRBV6-6 and TRBJ2-7; D is possibly TRBD2 (5 bases). This CDR3 has 13 amino acids. CDR1 MNHNY and CDR2 SVGAGI come from the germline V gene (reference sequence). The germline V and J ends were trimmed by 10 bases and 3 bases, with 16 bases remaining between them.

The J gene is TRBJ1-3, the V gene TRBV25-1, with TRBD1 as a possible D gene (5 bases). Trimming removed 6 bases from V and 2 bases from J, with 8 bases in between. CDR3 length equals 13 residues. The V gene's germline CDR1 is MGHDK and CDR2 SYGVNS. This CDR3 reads CASRQAAGNTIYF. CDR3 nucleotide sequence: TGTGCCAGCAGACAGGCTGCTGGAAACACCATATATTTT.

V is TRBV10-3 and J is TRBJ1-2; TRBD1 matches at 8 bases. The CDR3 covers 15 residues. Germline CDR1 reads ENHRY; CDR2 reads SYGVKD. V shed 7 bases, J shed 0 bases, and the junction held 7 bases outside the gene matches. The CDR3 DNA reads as TGTGCCATCACCCCCGGACAGGGCGCTAACTATGGCTACACCTTC. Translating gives CAITPGQGANYGYTF.

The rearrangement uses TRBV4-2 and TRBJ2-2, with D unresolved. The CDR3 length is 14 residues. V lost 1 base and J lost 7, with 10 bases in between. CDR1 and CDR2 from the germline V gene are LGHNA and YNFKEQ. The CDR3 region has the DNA TGTGCCAGCAGCCAAGTTGTAGTTGGCGGGGAGCTGTTTTTT. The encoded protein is CASSQVVVGGELFF.

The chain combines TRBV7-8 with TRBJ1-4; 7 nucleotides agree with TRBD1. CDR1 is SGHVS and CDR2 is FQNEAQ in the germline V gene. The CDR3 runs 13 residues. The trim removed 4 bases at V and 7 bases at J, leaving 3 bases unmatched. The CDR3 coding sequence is TGTGCCAGCAGCTCCCGACAGGGTGAAAAACTGTTTTTT. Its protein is CASSSRQGEKLFF.

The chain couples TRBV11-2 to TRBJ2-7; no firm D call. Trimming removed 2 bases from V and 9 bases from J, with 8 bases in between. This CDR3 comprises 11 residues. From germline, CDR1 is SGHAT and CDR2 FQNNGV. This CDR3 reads CASSLSIGQYF. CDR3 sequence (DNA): TGTGCCAGCAGCTTATCCATCGGGCAGTACTTC.

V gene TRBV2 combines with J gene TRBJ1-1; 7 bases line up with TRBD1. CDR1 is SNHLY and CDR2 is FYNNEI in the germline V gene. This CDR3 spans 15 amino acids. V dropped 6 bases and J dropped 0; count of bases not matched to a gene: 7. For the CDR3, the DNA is TGTGCCAGCAGGCGACAGGGACCTATGAACACTGAAGCTTTCTTT. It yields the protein CASRRQGPMNTEAFF.